This record concerns one T cell receptor (beta chain) sequence. It lacks a known antigen. In total, roughly 670 healthy bone marrow donors made up the cohort. All cohort members were sampled while nominally healthy, although unrecorded immune exposures were likely present. The donor tested CMV seropositive and was one of the 289 seropositive cohort members. A peripheral blood sample was provided by each donor, and peripheral blood mononuclear cells were used for TCR beta sequencing. The Qiagen DNeasy Blood Extraction Kit was used to extract genomic DNA from the blood cell samples. Library creation used the immunoSEQ multiplex PCR assay. For the multiplex PCR, a mixture combining 60 forward primers for TCR Vbeta segments and 13 reverse primers for TCR Jbeta segments was used. A multiplex PCR assay on genomic DNA amplified the CDR3 region of rearranged TCR beta genes. Amplified TCR beta libraries were sequenced as 87-base-pair reads on the Illumina HiSeq System. As for the original processing: Across the roughly 700 repertoires, a later analysis counted approximately 75 million unique TCR beta chains, some 11 million of which were shared by at least two donors. Raw reads were error-corrected and collapsed into unique sequences by a nearest-neighbor algorithm in which closely related sequences were merged to remove PCR and sequencing errors. To assign V, D and J gene segments, CDR3 sequences were aligned to IMGT reference sequences. Each retained sequence needed at least a six-nucleotide match to both a V gene segment and a J gene segment. A rearrangement counted as productive if the CDR3 had no stop codons and remained in frame with V and J, and every other rearrangement counted as non-productive. CDR3 was defined by IMGT convention, running from the second conserved V-encoded cysteine to the conserved J-encoded phenylalanine. In an earlier analysis of just under 600 of the donors, sequences lacking an unambiguous match to a single V gene segment were excluded. An earlier analysis of a few hundred of the donors called V segments functional above 56.7% productive rearrangements and segregating when the between-donor standard deviation exceeded 5%. A statistical classification framework was built for diagnosing cytomegalovirus status from the catalog of TCR beta chain sequences. In a later analysis, TCR nucleotide sequences were compared against IMGT/GENE-DB human TR gene sequences so that V and J genes could be assigned. A later analysis assigned CDR3 sequences and most-parsimonious VDJ recombination scenarios with the TCRdist pipeline. A later analysis defined each TCR beta chain by its CDR3 amino acid sequence plus V-gene family, and excluded reads lacking a unique V-gene family. As a way to deal with suspected cross-contamination and a sequencing artifact, a later analysis dropped 500 to 700 nucleotide sequences that were highly shared and had low generation probability. In a later analysis, a clonal expansion index for each public chain was calculated from normalized within-repertoire ranks of inferred template counts. In a later analysis, generation probabilities were computed using a VDJ recombination model fitted to out-of-frame rearrangements, and the results were checked against IGoR. In a later analysis, hypergeometric tests were used to score TCR-TCR, TCR-HLA and TCR-CMV co-occurrence, with a repertoire-size bias correction applied to TCR pairs. A later analysis estimated false discovery rates by permuting HLA or CMV assignments 20 times. In a later analysis, co-occurring TCRs were grouped using DBSCAN, with TCRdist sequence similarity added in when clustering inside HLA-allele-positive subsets. Repertoires with fewer than 30,000 or more than 120,000 public chains, plus five repertoires with anomalous nucleotide sharing, were excluded from co-occurrence clustering. Drawn from immuneACCESS, this table holds only the in-frame rearrangements with V and J called that TCRdb kept. Clones are partly lost; checked studies trace under half to an unresolved V gene and leave the rest unexplained. V and J calls and clone size are those listed in that table; D and trimming were worked out from the DNA. The sample's clone listing holds about 77,000 clones. The ten largest make up approximately 14% of the sample.

Trimming costs V 1 base and J 5 bases, and their ends lie 12 bases apart. From a lookup of the germline V gene, CDR1 and CDR2 are MNHNS and SASEGT. Inclusive of the bounding cysteine and phenylalanine, the CDR3 is 15 residues long. Kept here is only the CDR3 DNA, which spans 45 bases and is read in frame from base 1. This sample was included in a study of cytomegalovirus exposure and HLA in healthy donors (dated by TCRdb to about 2017). Regarding the study in general: According to an earlier analysis of 587 of the donors, some 180 million T cells yielded 117 million unique TCR beta sequences and around 300 Gb of sequence data. Roughly 300 gigabases of sequencing data and 70 million to 100 million unique TCR sequences were included in an early release covering 550 to 800 HLA-typed donors. The genetic ancestry cluster associated with self-reported Caucasian donors included about four fifths of the 300 to 400 genotyped donors. The study aimed to test whether signatures of past pathogen exposure could be identified by cataloging public T cell receptors. The study used immunosequencing to profile the T cell repertoires of approximately 630 subjects and linked those repertoires to cytomegalovirus serostatus. In addition to the first cohort of 666 subjects, a separate validation cohort of 120 different subjects was used. The study combined high-throughput TCR immunosequencing, statistical association of individual TCRs with disease status, and machine learning to predict cytomegalovirus infection status. A later analysis re-analyzed previously published TCR beta repertoires from roughly 600 donors and added high-resolution HLA genotyping to study TCR occurrence patterns. Rather than using new phenotypic data, the later analysis identified candidate immune exposures from TCR beta sequences and from how often those sequences occurred across donors. An earlier analysis of 450 to 750 of the donors used high-throughput TCR beta sequencing to judge whether each TCR beta V gene segment behaved as functional or pseudogenic. Donor age, sex, ethnicity and CMV serostatus were collected together with the repertoire data. In a later genetic analysis, genome-wide SNP genotypes for 398 of the 666 donors were used, and that subset was treated as a discovery cohort. All discovery cohort repertoires had been generated on a single sequencing platform. HLA typing included class I and class II loci at four-digit resolution. Typing coverage differed by locus: A, B, C, DRB1 and DQB1 were typed in roughly 620-640 donors, DQA1 in 522, DPA1 in approximately 610, and DPB1 in 472. A handful of DR-DQ haplotypes were handled as single units for association and clustering because linkage in the cohort was strong. Among about 360 genotyped donors of the cohort, an average of approximately 240,000 unique TCR beta nucleotide sequences were sequenced per donor, roughly 20% of them non-productive. The research as a whole found: Correlated functional status among segregating V segments might reflect linkage disequilibrium, but an unknown experimental factor could not be ruled out. Assigning TCR associations to individual alleles was difficult when HLA alleles, especially DR and DQ, strongly co-occurred. In this cohort, only TCR beta chains were sequenced, and detectable features were limited by the absence of alpha or paired-chain data. A group of highly shared sequence variants was considered likely to be a technical artifact of the sequencing pipeline. In the study, some 160 TCR beta chains were listed as associated with cytomegalovirus. The authors suggested that the approach could potentially be generalized to other disease states and immunological phenotypes. An earlier analysis of around 600 of the donors showed that most TCR beta V segments appeared in productive rearrangements either about 90% or about 30% of the time, which broadly matched IMGT annotations. Three of the identified cytomegalovirus-associated TCR beta chains were confirmed in vitro to be specific for cytomegalovirus antigens. While some public TCRs were present in many individuals, most TCR sequences turned up only very rarely across donors. HLA typing was unavailable for some donors at each locus, so association tests used only the typed subset. In a later analysis, HLA-associated TCR beta chains showed more clonal expansion and lower generation probabilities than non-associated chains that were equally common. According to a later genetic analysis, donors in an Asian-associated ancestry cluster had fewer N-insertions in productive TCRs than the approximately 650-donor mean. In a later analysis, most CMV-associated TCR beta chains were found to appear HLA-restricted, with HLA associations seemingly driven largely by CMV exposure. The 87-base-pair reads could not distinguish some IMGT-functional V segments, including TRBV6-2 and TRBV6-3, so those segments were excluded. The earlier analysis of some 560 of the donors excluded some 16 rarely observed V segments, including chromosome 9 orphons, because counts were too low. A further reported finding was that TCR beta sequences accurately predicted the HLA-A and HLA-B alleles for most subjects in the first cohort. A later genetic analysis associated a missense DCLRE1C variant with V-gene and J-gene trimming of TCR beta chains, and an independent cohort replicated the association. In a later analysis, several top co-occurrence clusters were reported to appear linked to parvovirus B19, influenza, CMV and Epstein-Barr virus. A later analysis associated around 16,000 TCR beta sequences with specific HLA alleles at a false discovery rate of 0.05. In both the original and validation cohorts, the classifier was reported to diagnose cytomegalovirus status with high specificity and sensitivity. For the cohort, immune exposure information was limited to CMV serostatus. Roughly uniform sequencing depth across donors was assumed in presence/absence analyses, although this assumption may not hold. A later analysis found that TCR association rates varied across HLA loci, with DRB1 alleles showing the most associated TCRs and HLA-C alleles the fewest.

The clonotype was recovered from a man aged 50-59 years in good health and CMV-seropositive. The V gene is TRBV6-1 and the J gene is TRBJ2-1; no D gene can be assigned with confidence. Sequencing was performed on PBMCs. The nucleotide sequence reads as follows: TGTGCCAGCAGTGAAGATAATTCCCTCGACAATGAGCAGTTCTTC. This yields the protein CASSEDNSLDNEQFF.